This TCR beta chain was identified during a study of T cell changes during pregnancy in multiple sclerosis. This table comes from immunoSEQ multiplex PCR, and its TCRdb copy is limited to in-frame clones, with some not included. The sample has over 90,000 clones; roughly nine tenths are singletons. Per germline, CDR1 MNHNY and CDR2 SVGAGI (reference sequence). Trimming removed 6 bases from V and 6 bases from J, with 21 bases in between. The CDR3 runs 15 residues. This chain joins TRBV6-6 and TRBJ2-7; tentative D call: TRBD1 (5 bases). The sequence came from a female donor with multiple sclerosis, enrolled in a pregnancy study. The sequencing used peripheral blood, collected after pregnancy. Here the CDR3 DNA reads TGTGCCAGCAGCACCCCACCGACAGACCTACGCGAGCAGTACTTC. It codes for CASSTPPTDLREQYF.